This T cell receptor beta chain was captured by sequencing in a study of T and B cells in COVID-19 patients. Study information: COVID-19 patients gave peripheral blood either during active infection or after recovery. Critical illness requiring mechanical ventilation or extracorporeal membrane oxygenation affected about 65% of the 20 active-infection patients.

Notes on the study in general: Patients with COVID-19 reportedly showed strongly skewed T cell receptor beta variable and joining gene usage. CD4+, regulatory T cell, CD8+ and sorted SARS-CoV-2-responsive or tetramer+ T cells were not yet sequenced.

TRB rearrangements were amplified by multiplex PCR with BIOMED2 TRB-A/B primers. TCRdb analysed the multiplex PCR reads with MiXCR anew, one entry per CDR3 protein. Among some 8,900 distinct CDR3 sequences listed, roughly 29% were seen once. Each TRB amplification used roughly 250-550 ng of genomic DNA from blood. On this clonotype: Its antigen remains unidentified.

CDR3 length: 17 residues. Germline trimming cut 2 bases from V and 0 bases from J; bases unmatched to any gene: 7. CDR1 is SGHNT and CDR2 is YYREEE in the germline V gene (reference sequence). The sequenced material came from blood. The sequence was obtained from a human donor who had recovered from COVID-19. The V gene is TRBV5-4, the J gene TRBJ2-3; TRBD2 matches 9 bases. The CDR3 sequence is CASSLWSGGPSTDTQYF. Written as DNA, the CDR3 is TGTGCCAGCAGCTTATGGAGCGGGGGGCCTAGCACAGATACGCAGTATTTT.